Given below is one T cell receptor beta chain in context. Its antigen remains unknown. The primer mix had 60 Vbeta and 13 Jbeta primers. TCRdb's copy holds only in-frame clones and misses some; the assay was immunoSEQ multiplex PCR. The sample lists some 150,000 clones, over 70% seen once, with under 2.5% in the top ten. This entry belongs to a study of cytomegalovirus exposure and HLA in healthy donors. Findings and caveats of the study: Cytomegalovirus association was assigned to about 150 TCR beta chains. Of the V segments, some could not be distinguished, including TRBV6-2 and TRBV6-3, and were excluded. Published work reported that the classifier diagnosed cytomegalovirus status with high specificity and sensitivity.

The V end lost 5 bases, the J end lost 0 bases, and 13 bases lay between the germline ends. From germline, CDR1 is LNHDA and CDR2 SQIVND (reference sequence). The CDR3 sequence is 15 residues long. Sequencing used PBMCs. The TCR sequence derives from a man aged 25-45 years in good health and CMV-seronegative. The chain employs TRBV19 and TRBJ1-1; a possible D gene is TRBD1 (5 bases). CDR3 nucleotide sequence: TGTGCCAGTAGTCCCTTGGGACTCCTGAACACTGAAGCTTTCTTT. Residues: CASSPLGLLNTEAFF.